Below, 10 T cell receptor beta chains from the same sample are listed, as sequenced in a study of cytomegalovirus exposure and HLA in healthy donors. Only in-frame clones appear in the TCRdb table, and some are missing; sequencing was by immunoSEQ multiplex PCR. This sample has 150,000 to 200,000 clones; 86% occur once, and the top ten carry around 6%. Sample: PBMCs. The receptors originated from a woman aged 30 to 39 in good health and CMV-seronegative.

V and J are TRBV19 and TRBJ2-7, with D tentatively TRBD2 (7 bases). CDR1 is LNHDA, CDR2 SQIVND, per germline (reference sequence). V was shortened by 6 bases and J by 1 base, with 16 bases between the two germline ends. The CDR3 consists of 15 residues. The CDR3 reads CASRYGGQGSYEQYF. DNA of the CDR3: TGTGCCAGTAGGTACGGGGGGCAAGGATCCTACGAGCAGTACTTC.

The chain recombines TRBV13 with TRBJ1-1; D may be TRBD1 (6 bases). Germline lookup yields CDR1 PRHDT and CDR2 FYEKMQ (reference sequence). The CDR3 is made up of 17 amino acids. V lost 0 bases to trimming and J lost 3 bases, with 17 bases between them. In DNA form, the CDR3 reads TGTGCCAGCAGCTTAGGTTACAGGGAATACTACGACACTGAAGCTTTCTTT. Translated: CASSLGYREYYDTEAFF.

CDR3: CASSASVISGANVLTF. CDR3 nucleotide sequence: TGTGCCAGCAGCGCATCAGTGATCTCTGGGGCCAACGTCCTGACTTTC. The rearrangement uses TRBV9 and TRBJ2-6; the D is unclear. CDR1 is SGDLS and CDR2 is YYNGEE in the germline V gene. With 3 bases removed from V and 0 bases from J, the gap between germline ends came to 10 bases. CDR3 length: 16 amino acids.

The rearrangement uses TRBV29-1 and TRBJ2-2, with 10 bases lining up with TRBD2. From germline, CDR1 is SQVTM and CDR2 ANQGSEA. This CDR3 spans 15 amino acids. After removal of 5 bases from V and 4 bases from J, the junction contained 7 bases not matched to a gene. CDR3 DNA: TGCAGCGTTCGTGGCCTAGCGGGGGCCACCGGGGAGCTGTTTTTT. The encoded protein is CSVRGLAGATGELFF.

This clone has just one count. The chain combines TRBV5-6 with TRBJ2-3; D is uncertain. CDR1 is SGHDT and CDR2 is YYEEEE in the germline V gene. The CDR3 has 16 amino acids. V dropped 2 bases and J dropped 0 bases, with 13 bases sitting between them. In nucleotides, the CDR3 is TGTGCCAGCAGCTTATACACAACCACTAGCACAGATACGCAGTATTTT. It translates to CASSLYTTTSTDTQYF.

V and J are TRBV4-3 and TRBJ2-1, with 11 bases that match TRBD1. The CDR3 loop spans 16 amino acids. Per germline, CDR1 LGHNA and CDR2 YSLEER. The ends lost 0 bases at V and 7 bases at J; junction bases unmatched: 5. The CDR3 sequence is CASSQDRTGGWNEQFF. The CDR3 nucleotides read TGCGCCAGCAGCCAAGATCGGACAGGGGGCTGGAATGAGCAGTTCTTC.

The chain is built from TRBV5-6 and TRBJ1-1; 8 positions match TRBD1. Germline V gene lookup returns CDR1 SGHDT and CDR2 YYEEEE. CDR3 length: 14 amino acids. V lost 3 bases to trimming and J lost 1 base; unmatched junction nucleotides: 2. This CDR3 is CASSSGQGNTEAFF. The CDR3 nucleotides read TGTGCCAGCAGCTCTGGACAGGGGAACACTGAAGCTTTCTTT.

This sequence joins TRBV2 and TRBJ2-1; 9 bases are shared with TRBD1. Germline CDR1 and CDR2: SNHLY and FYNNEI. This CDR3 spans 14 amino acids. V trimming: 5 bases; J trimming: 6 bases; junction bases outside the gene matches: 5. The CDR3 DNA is TGTGCCAGCAGTCCGGGACAGGGTTCCAATGAGCAGTTCTTC. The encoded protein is CASSPGQGSNEQFF.

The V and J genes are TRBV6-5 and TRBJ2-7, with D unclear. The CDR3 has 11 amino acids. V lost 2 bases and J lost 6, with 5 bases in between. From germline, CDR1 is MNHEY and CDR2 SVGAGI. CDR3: CASSYRAEQYF. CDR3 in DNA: TGTGCCAGCAGTTACAGGGCCGAGCAGTACTTC.

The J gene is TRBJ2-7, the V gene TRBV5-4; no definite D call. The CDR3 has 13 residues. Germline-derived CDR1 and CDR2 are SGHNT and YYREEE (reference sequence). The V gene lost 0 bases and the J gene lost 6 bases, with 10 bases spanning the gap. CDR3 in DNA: TGTGCCAGCAGCTTGGTCTGGGCCCCCGAGCAGTACTTC. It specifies CASSLVWAPEQYF.